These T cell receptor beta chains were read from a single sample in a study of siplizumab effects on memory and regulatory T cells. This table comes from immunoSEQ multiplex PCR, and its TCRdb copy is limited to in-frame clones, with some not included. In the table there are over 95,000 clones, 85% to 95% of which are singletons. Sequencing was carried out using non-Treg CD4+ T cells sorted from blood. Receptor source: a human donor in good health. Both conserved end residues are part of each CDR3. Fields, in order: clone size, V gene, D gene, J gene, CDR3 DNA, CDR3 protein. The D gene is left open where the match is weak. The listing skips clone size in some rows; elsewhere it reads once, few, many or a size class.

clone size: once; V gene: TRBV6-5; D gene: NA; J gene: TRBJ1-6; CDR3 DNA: TGTGCCAGCAGTTACTCCCGGCCAAGTAATTCACCCCTCCACTTT; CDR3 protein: CASSYSRPSNSPLHF
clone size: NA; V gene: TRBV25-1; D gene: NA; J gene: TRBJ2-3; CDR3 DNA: TGTGCCAGCAGTGATGGGGGGGGACACACAGATACGCAGTATTTT; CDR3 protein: CASSDGGGHTDTQYF
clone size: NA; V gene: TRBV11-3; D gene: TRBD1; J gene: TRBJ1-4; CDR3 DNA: TGTGCCAGCAGCTTGGACAGGCTTAATGAAAAACTGTTTTTT; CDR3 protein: CASSLDRLNEKLFF
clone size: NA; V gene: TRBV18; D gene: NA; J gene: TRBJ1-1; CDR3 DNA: TGTGCCAGCTCACGGGATCTGGACACTGAAGCTTTCTTT; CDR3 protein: CASSRDLDTEAFF
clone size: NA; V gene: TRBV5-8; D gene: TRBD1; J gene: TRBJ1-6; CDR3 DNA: TGTGCCAGCAGGGGGACAGTTAATTCACCCCTCCACTTT; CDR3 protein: CASRGTVNSPLHF
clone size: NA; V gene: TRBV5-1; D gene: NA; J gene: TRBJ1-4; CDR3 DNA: TGCGCCAGCAGCTTGTTAAGCACGCTGGACGAAAAACTGTTTTTT; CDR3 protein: CASSLLSTLDEKLFF
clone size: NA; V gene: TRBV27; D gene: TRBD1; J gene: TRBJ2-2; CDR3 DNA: TGTGCCAGCAGTTTCAGGACAGGGGGTACCGGGGAGCTGTTTTTT; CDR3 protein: CASSFRTGGTGELFF
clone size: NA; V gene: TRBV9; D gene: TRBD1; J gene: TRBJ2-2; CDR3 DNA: TGTGCCAGCAGCGGAGCGGGACAGGGTGGCACCGGGGAGCTGTTTTTT; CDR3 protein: CASSGAGQGGTGELFF
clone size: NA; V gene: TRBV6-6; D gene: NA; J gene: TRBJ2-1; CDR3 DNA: TGTGCCACCCAAGTGGGTGGGGTGTTTAGTGAGCAGTTCTTC; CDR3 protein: CATQVGGVFSEQFF
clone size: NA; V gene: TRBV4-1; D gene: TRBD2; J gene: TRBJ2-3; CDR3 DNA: TGCGCCAGCAGCCAACCTAGCGGGGGTGCAGATACGCAGTATTTT; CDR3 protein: CASSQPSGGADTQYF
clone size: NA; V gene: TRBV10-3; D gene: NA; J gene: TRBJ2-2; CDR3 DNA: TGTGCCATCAGTGAGTCTGGGCTACTTGAAGGGGAGCTGTTTTTT; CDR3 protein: CAISESGLLEGELFF
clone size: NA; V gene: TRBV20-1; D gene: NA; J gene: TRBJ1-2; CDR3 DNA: TGCAGTGCTAGAGCTGGAGGCTACACCTTC; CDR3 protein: CSARAGGYTF
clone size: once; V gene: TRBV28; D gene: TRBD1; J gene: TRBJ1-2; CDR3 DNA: TGTGCCAGCAGTCCGGGACAGGACTACTATGGCTACACCTTC; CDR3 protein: CASSPGQDYYGYTF
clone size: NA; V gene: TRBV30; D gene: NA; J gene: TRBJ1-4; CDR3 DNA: TGTGCCTGGAGTGTAAATGGGGGCGAAGCAAAACTGTTTTTT; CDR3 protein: CAWSVNGGEAKLFF
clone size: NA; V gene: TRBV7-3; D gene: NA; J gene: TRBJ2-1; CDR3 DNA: TGTGCCAGCAGCTTCCCCTGGACAGCCCCTCCTAGCTCCTACAATGAGCAGTTCTTC; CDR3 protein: CASSFPWTAPPSSYNEQFF
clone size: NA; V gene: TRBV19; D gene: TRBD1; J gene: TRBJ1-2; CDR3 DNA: TGTGCCAGTAGACCCCTGCTGGGACAGGGGGCCTATGGCTACACCTTC; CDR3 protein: CASRPLLGQGAYGYTF
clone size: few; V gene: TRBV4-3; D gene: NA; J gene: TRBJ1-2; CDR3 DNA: TGCGCCAGCAGCCAAGAACGGTCAGGGAAGAGTGGCTACACCTTC; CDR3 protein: CASSQERSGKSGYTF
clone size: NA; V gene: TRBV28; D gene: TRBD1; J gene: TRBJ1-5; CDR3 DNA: TGTGCCAGCAGTGGGACAGGGGCCTATCAGCCCCAGCATTTT; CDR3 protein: CASSGTGAYQPQHF
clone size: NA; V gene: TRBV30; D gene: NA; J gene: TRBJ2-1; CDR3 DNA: TGTGCCTGGGGCACCGACAATGAGCAGTTCTTC; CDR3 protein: CAWGTDNEQFF
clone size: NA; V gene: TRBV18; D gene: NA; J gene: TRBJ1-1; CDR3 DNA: TGTGCCAGCTCACCGATGGGATCCATGAACACTGAAGCTTTCTTT; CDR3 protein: CASSPMGSMNTEAFF
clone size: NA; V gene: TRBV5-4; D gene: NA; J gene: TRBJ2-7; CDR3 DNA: TGTGCCAGCAGAAATCAGGGTATGCAGGAGCAGTACTTC; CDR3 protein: CASRNQGMQEQYF
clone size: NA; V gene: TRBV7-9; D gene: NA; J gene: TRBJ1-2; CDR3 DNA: TGTGCCAGCAGCTTAGCAACCGAAGGGGATGGCTACACCTTC; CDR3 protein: CASSLATEGDGYTF
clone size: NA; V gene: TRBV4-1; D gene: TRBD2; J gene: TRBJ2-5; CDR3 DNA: TGCGCCAGCAGCCAAGGGTCCAGCGGGGGGCGGGAGACCCAGTACTTC; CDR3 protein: CASSQGSSGGRETQYF
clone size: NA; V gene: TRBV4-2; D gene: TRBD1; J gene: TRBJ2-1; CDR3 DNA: TGTGCCAGCAGCCAGGGGACAGGAATAAATGAGCAGTTCTTC; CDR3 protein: CASSQGTGINEQFF
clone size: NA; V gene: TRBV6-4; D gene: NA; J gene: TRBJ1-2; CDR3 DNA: TGTGCCAGCAGACTATTAAGCACGTCGAACTATGGCTACACCTTC; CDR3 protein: CASRLLSTSNYGYTF
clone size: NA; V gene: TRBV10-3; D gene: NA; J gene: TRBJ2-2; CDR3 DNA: TGTGCCATCAGTGAGTCTCAGGGGAACACCGGGGAGCTGTTTTTT; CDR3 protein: CAISESQGNTGELFF
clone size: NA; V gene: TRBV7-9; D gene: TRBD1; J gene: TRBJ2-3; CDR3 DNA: TGTGCCAGCAGCCGGGACAGGGGCACAGATACGCAGTATTTT; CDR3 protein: CASSRDRGTDTQYF
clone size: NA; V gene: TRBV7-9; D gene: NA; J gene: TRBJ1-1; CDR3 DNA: TGTGCCAGCAGCTTAGGATCGAAAATGAACACTGAAGCTTTCTTT; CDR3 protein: CASSLGSKMNTEAFF
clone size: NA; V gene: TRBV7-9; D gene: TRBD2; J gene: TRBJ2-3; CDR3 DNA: TGTGCCAGCAGCATCCCCGGGGGGGCGACAGATACGCAGTATTTT; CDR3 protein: CASSIPGGATDTQYF
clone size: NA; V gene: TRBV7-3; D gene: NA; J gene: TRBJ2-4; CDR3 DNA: TGTGCCAGCAGCTTAACAAGCCCCCCGAACATTCAGTACTTC; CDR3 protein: CASSLTSPPNIQYF
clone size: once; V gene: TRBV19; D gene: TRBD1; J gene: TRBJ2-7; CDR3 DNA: TGTGCCAGTAGTATAAGGGGACAGGGACCCTACGAGCAGTACTTC; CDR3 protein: CASSIRGQGPYEQYF